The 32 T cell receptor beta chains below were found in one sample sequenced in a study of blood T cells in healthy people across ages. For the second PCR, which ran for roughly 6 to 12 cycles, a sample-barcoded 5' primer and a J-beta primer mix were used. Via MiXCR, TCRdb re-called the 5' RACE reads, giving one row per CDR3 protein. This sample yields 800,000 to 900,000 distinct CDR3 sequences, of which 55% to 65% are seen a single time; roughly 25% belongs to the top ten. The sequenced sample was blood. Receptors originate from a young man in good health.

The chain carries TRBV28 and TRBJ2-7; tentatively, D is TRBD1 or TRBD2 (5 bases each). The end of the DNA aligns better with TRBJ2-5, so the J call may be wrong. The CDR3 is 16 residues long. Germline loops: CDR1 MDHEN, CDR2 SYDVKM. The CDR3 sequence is CASSAVAKGSGETQYF. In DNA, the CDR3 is TGTGCCAGCAGCGCCGTTGCAAAGGGGAGTGGAGAGACCCAGTACTTC.

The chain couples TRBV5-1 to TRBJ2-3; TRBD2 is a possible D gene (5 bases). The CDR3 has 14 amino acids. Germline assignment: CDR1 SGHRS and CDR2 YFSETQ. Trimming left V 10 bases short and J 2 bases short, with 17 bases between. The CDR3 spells CASSGSQPTDTQYF. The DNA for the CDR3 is TGCGCCTCCTCGGGGTCACAACCCACAGATACGCAGTATTTT.

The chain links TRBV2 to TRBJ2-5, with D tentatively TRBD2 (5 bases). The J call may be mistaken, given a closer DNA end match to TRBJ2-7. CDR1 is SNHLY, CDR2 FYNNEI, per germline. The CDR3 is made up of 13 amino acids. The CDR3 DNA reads TGTGCCAGCAGCCCCGGGATTAACTACGAGCAGTACTTC. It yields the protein CASSPGINYEQYF.

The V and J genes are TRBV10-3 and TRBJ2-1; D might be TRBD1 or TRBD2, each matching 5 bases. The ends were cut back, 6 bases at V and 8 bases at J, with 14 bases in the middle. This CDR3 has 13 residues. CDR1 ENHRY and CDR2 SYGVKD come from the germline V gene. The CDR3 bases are TGTGCCATCAGCCGTAACGGGGACGATGAGCAGTTCTTC. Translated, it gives CAISRNGDDEQFF.

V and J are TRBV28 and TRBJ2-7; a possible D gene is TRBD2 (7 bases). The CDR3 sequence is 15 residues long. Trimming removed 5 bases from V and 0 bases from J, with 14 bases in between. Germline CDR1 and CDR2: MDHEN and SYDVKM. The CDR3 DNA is TGTGCCAGCAGTGGCGGGGGCGACTACTCCTACGAGCAGTACTTC. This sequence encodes CASSGGGDYSYEQYF.

CDR3 nucleotide sequence: TGCGCCAGCAGCCACATGGACAGGGAAGCTTTCTTT. Encoded protein: CASSHMDREAFF. V and J are TRBV4-1 and TRBJ1-1; TRBD1 matches 7 bases. The J segment lost 8 bases and the V segment lost 3 bases, leaving 3 bases of the junction unmatched. CDR1 MGHRA and CDR2 YSYEKL come from the germline V gene. The CDR3 is 12 residues long.

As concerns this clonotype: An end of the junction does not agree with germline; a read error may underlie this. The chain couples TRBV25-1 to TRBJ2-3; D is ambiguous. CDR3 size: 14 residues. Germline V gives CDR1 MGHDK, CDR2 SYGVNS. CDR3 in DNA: TGTGCCACCCAGACGGAGAAACTCACAGATACGCGGTATTTT. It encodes CATQTEKLTDTRYF.

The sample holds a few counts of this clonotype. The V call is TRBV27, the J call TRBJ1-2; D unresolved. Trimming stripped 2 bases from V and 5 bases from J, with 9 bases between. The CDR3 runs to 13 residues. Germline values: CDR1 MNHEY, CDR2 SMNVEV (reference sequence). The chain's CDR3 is CASSLIEGYGYTF. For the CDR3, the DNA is TGTGCCAGCAGTTTAATCGAGGGATATGGCTACACCTTC.

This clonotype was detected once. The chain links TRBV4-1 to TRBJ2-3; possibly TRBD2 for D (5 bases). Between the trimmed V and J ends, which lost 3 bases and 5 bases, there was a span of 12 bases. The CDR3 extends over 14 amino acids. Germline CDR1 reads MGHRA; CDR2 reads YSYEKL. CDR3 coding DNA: TGCGCCAGCAGCCATCAAGTGGCGGGAGATACGCAGTATTTT. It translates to CASSHQVAGDTQYF.

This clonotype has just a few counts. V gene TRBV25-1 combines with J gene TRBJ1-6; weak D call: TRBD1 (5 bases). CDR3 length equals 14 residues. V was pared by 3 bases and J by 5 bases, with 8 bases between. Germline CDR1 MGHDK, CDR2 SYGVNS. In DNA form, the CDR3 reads TGTGCCAGCAGTGAGGGGCAGAATAATTCACCCCTCCACTTT. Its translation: CASSEGQNNSPLHF.

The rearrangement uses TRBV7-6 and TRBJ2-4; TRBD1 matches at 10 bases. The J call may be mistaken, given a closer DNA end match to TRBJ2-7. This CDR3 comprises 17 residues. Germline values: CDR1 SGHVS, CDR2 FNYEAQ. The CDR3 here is CASSLVSGTGVAYEQYF. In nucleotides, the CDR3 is TGTGCCAGCAGCTTAGTTTCCGGGACAGGGGTTGCCTACGAGCAGTACTTC.

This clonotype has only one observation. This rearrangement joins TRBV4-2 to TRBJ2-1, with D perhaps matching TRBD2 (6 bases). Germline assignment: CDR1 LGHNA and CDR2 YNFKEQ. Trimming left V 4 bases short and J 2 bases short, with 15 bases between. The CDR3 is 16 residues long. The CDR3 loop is CASSPTPREAYNEQFF. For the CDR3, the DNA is TGTGCCAGCAGCCCGACCCCCAGGGAGGCCTACAATGAGCAGTTCTTC.

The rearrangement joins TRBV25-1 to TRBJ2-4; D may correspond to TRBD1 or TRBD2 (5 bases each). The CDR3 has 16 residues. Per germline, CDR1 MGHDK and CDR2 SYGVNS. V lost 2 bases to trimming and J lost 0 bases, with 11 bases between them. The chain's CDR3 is CASSEGGTQAKNIQYF. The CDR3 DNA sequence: TGTGCCAGCAGTGAAGGTGGGACCCAAGCCAAAAACATTCAGTACTTC.

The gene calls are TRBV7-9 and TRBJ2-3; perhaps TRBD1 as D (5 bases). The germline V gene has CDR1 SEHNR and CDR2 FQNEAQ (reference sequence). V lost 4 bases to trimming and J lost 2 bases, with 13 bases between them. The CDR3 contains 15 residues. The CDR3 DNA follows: TGTGCCAGCAGCTCAGGTAACAGGAACACAGATACGCAGTATTTT. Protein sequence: CASSSGNRNTDTQYF.

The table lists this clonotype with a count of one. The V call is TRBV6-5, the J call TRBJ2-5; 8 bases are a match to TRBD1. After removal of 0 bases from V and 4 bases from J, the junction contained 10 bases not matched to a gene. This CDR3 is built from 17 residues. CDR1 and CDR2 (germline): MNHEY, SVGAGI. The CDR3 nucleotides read TGTGCCAGCAGTTACTCGTCGCGGACAGGGTGGGGAGAGACCCAGTACTTC. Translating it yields CASSYSSRTGWGETQYF.

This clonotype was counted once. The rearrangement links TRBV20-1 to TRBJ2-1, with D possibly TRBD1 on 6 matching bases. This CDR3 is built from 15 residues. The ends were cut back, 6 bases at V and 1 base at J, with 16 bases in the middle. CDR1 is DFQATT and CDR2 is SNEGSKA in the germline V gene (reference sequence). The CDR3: CSADQNRVSYNEQFF. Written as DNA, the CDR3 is TGCAGTGCCGACCAGAACAGGGTATCCTACAATGAGCAGTTCTTC.

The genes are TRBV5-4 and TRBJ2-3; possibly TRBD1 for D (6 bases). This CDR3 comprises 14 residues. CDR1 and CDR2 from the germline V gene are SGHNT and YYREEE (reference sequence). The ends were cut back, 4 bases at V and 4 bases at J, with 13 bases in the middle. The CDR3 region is CASSPRTASDTQYF. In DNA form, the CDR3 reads TGTGCCAGCAGCCCACGGACAGCCTCAGATACGCAGTATTTT.

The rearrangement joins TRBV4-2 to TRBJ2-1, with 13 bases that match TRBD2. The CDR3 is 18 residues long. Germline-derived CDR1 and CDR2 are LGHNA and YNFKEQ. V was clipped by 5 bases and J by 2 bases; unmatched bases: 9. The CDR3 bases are TGTGCCAGCAGCGCGGGGACTAGCGGGGTCATGACCTACAATGAGCAGTTCTTC. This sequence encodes CASSAGTSGVMTYNEQFF.

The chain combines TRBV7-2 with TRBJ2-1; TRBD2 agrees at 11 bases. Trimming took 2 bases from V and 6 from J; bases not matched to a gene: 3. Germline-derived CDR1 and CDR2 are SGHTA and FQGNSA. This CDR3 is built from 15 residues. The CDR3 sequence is CASSLPLAGVNEQFF. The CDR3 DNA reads TGTGCCAGCAGCTTACCACTAGCGGGGGTCAATGAGCAGTTCTTC.

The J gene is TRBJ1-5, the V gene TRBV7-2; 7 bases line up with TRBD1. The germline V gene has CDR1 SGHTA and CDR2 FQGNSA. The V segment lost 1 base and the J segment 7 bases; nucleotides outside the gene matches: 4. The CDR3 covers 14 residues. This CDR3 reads CASSLGQGWQPQHF. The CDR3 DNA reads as TGTGCCAGCAGCTTAGGACAGGGCTGGCAGCCCCAGCATTTT.

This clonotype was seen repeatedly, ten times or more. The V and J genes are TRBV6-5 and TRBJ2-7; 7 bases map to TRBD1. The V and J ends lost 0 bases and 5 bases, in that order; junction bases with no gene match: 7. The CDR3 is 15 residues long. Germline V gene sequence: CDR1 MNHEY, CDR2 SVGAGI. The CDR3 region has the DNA TGTGCCAGCAGTTACTCGAAACAGGGGAGACACGAGCAGTACTTC. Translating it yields CASSYSKQGRHEQYF.

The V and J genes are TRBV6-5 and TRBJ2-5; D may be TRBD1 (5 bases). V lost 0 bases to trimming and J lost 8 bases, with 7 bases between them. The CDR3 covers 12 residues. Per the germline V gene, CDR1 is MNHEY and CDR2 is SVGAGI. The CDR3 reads CASSYSGATQYF. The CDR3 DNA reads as TGTGCCAGCAGTTACTCAGGGGCTACCCAGTACTTC.

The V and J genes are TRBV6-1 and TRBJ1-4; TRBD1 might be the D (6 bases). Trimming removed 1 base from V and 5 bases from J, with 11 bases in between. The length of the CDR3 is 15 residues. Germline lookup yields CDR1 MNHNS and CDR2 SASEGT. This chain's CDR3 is CASSEVAGVNEKLFF. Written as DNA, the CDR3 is TGTGCCAGCAGTGAAGTAGCAGGGGTGAATGAAAAACTGTTTTTT.

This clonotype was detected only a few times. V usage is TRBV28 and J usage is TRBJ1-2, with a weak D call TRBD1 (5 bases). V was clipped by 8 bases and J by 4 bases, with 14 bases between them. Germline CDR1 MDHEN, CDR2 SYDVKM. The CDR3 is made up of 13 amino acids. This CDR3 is CASSPGGFYGYTF. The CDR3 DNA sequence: TGTGCCAGCTCCCCCGGGGGGTTCTATGGCTACACCTTC.

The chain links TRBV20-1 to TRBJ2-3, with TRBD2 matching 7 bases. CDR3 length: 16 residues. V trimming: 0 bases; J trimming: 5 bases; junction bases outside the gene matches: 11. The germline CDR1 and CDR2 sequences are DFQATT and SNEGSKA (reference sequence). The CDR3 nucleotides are TGCAGTGCTAGAGATCGCCTCCGTGCGGGGGAAGATACGCAGTATTTT. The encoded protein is CSARDRLRAGEDTQYF.

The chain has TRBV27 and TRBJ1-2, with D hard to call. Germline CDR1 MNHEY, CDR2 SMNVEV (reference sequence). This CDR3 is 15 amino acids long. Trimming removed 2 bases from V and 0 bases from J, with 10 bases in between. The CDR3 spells CASSLSGSANYGYTF. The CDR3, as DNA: TGTGCCAGCAGTTTAAGCGGCAGCGCTAACTATGGCTACACCTTC.

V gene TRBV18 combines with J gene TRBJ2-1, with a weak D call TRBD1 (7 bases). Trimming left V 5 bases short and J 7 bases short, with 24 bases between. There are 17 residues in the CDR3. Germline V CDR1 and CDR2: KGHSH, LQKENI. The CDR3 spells CASSSKVASEGANEQFF. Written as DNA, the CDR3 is TGTGCCAGCTCATCCAAGGTGGCTAGCGAGGGGGCGAATGAGCAGTTCTTC.

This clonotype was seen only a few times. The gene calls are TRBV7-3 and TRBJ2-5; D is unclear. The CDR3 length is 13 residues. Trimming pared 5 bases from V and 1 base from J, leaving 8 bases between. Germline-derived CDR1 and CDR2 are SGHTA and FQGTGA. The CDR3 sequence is CASSPTVQETQYF. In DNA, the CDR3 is TGTGCCAGCAGCCCGACCGTCCAAGAGACCCAGTACTTC.

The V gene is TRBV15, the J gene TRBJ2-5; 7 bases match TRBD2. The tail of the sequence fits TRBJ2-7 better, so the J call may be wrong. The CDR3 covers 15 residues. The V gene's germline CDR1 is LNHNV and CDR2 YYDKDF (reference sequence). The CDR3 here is CATSSPGTITYEQYF. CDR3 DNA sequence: TGTGCCACCAGCAGCCCAGGGACTATAACCTACGAGCAGTACTTC.

The CDR3 spells CAITSGQGGGNTGELFF. As DNA, the CDR3 is TGTGCCATCACCTCAGGACAGGGCGGGGGGAACACCGGGGAGCTGTTTTTT. The V gene is TRBV10-3, the J gene TRBJ2-2; D is perhaps TRBD1 (8 bases). The CDR3 sequence is 17 residues long. Trimming stripped 7 bases from V and 1 base from J, with 19 bases between. Per the germline V gene, CDR1 is ENHRY and CDR2 is SYGVKD.

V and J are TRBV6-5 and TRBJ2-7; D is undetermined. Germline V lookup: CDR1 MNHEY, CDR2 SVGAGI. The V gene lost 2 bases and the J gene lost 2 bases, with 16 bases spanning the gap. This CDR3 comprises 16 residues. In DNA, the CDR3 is TGTGCCAGCAGTTACAAGGCGAGTATCGCCCCCTACGAGCAGTACTTC. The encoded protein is CASSYKASIAPYEQYF.

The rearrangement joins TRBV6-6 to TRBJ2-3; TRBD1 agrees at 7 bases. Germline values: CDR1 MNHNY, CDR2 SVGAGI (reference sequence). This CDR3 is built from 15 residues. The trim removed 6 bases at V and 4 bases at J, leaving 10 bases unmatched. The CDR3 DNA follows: TGTGCCAGCAGGATACAGGGGTATGGTGCAGATACGCAGTATTTT. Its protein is CASRIQGYGADTQYF.